Sequencing of this TCR beta chain was carried out in a study of shared clonotypes between healthy human individuals. Findings of the study overall: Non-shared clonotypes had lower generation probabilities than those shared by all four donors. Read depth was anticipated to influence clonotype sharing among donors.

Comments on this clone: Its antigen remains unknown.

The V segment lost 4 bases and the J segment 6 bases; nucleotides outside the gene matches: 12. The CDR3 covers 18 residues. Per germline, CDR1 SGHRS and CDR2 YFSETQ. Each of the donors was a healthy adult who was HIV-negative and had not had a recent acute infection or vaccination. On sorted subsets, replicate PCRs used approximately 190 ng DNA, or tens of thousands of T cell genomes. TCRdb's copy holds only in-frame clones and misses some; the assay was immunoSEQ multiplex PCR. The profile shows roughly 2.2 million clones, 85% to 95% of them singletons. The receptor was isolated from a man aged 18 to 35 in good health. Some clones in this sample may be carry-over from other donors' samples. This sequence joins TRBV5-1 and TRBJ2-2; 13 nucleotides align to TRBD2. The source material was naive CD4+ T cells from PBMCs. The subset here: CD45RA+ positively selected. The CDR3 region is CASSPKLAGGPSSGELFF. The CDR3, as DNA: TGCGCCAGCAGCCCAAAACTAGCGGGAGGGCCAAGTTCCGGGGAGCTGTTTTTT.